This is a list of T cell receptor beta chains from one sample in a study of blood T cell repertoires in COVID-19. Method: immunoSEQ multiplex PCR; TCRdb's copy keeps in-frame clones and lacks some. This sample has 200,000 to 250,000 clones, with 90% to 95% found just once. The sample comprised peripheral blood. These receptors were taken from a man aged 55 to 70 with COVID-19, enrolled during active disease. Each CDR3 is given with its conserved first and last residue. D genes are given only for firm matches. Only part of the rows carry a size: once, few, many, or a class if the clone is expanded.

size,J,D,V,CDR3,DNA
NA,TRBJ1-2,NA,TRBV21-1,CASSKAFGQFYGYTF,TGTGCCAGCAGCAAAGCTTTCGGACAGTTCTATGGCTACACCTTC
NA,TRBJ1-4,NA,TRBV9,CASSVGLGVNEKLFF,TGTGCCAGCAGCGTAGGGTTAGGAGTAAATGAAAAACTGTTTTTT
once,TRBJ2-3,NA,TRBV5-5,CASSPVRGTDTQYF,TGTGCCAGCAGCCCGGTCAGGGGCACAGATACGCAGTATTTT
NA,TRBJ1-3,NA,TRBV5-4,CASSWAGVTGNTIYF,TGTGCCAGCAGTTGGGCGGGGGTTACCGGAAACACCATATATTTT
NA,TRBJ1-2,NA,TRBV6-5,CASRSTGTNYGYTF,TGTGCCAGCAGATCGACAGGAACTAACTATGGCTACACCTTC
NA,TRBJ1-1,NA,TRBV11-3,CATQDPLRGTEAFF,TGTGCCACTCAGGACCCACTCCGGGGGACTGAAGCTTTCTTT
many,TRBJ2-2,TRBD2,TRBV7-2,CASSPAGVGTGELFF,TGTGCCAGCAGCCCAGCGGGAGTTGGCACCGGGGAGCTGTTTTTT
once,TRBJ1-6,NA,TRBV2,CASSPEGLGNSPLHF,TGTGCCAGCAGTCCCGAGGGCCTTGGGAATTCACCCCTCCACTTT
NA,TRBJ2-5,NA,TRBV2,CASSVVPGETQYF,TGTGCCAGCAGTGTGGTCCCGGGGGAGACCCAGTACTTC
NA,TRBJ1-1,NA,TRBV5-1,CASSPREGQMNTEAFF,TGCGCCAGCAGCCCGAGGGAGGGGCAGATGAACACTGAAGCTTTCTTT
NA,TRBJ2-1,NA,TRBV1,CTSSQPASWCNEQFF,TGCACCAGCAGCCAACCGGCTAGCTGGTGCAATGAGCAGTTCTTC
NA,TRBJ2-1,NA,TRBV28,CASSQQGHSYNEQFF,TGTGCCAGCAGCCAGCAGGGTCACTCCTACAATGAGCAGTTCTTC
few,TRBJ1-5,NA,TRBV6-2/TRBV6-3,CASSYSWTLFSNQPQHF,TGTGCCAGCAGTTACTCTTGGACACTTTTTAGCAATCAGCCCCAGCATTTT
NA,TRBJ1-4,NA,TRBV28,CASSLHRVVSNEKLFF,TGTGCCAGCAGTTTGCACAGGGTGGTATCTAATGAAAAACTGTTTTTT
once,TRBJ2-2,NA,TRBV6-5,CASSYRGFNTGELFF,TGTGCCAGCAGTTATAGGGGCTTCAACACCGGGGAGCTGTTTTTT
NA,TRBJ1-2,TRBD1,TRBV19,CASSQGAMVYGYTF,TGTGCCAGTTCCCAGGGGGCTATGGTCTATGGCTACACCTTC
NA,TRBJ1-1,NA,TRBV12-3/TRBV12-4,CASSLRSAEAFF,TGTGCCAGCAGTCTCCGGTCTGCTGAAGCTTTCTTT
NA,TRBJ2-7,TRBD1,TRBV5-6,CASSSTGGGTWEQYF,TGTGCCAGCAGCTCGACAGGGGGCGGGACCTGGGAGCAGTACTTC
NA,TRBJ1-3,TRBD1,TRBV6-6,CASSYDRVSGNTIYF,TGTGCCAGCAGTTACGACAGGGTCTCTGGAAACACCATATATTTT
NA,TRBJ2-1,TRBD1,TRBV6-5,CASSYSTGSSYNEQFF,TGTGCCAGCAGTTACTCGACAGGGAGCTCCTACAATGAGCAGTTCTTC
NA,TRBJ2-3,TRBD2,TRBV6-6,CASSPSGGSTDTQYF,TGTGCCAGCAGTCCTAGCGGGGGTAGCACAGATACGCAGTATTTT
NA,TRBJ1-2,NA,TRBV19,CASSIPVYGYTF,TGTGCCAGTAGTATCCCGGTCTATGGCTACACCTTC
NA,TRBJ1-1,NA,TRBV28,CASSSGSLGTEAFF,TGTGCCAGCAGTTCCGGGTCCCTGGGCACTGAAGCTTTCTTT
NA,TRBJ1-1,NA,TRBV11-3,CASGAKNTEAFF,TGTGCCAGCGGAGCTAAGAACACTGAAGCTTTCTTT
NA,TRBJ1-1,TRBD1,TRBV19,CASNRGYTEAFF,TGTGCCAGTAACAGGGGCTACACTGAAGCTTTCTTT
once,TRBJ1-2,TRBD1,TRBV6-5,CASRGGTGTPGYTF,TGTGCCAGCAGGGGAGGGACAGGGACTCCGGGCTACACCTTC
NA,TRBJ2-2,TRBD2,TRBV5-1,CASSPGLADPFTGELFF,TGCGCCAGCAGTCCGGGACTAGCGGACCCATTCACCGGGGAGCTGTTTTTT
NA,TRBJ1-3,TRBD1,TRBV19,CATSDRVGNTIYF,TGTGCCACCTCGGACAGGGTTGGAAACACCATATATTTT
NA,TRBJ1-3,NA,TRBV23-1,CASRPHPQGSEGNTIYF,TGCGCCAGCAGGCCCCACCCCCAGGGATCGGAAGGAAACACCATATATTTT
NA,TRBJ1-3,NA,TRBV6-1,CASSDYTGFSGNTIYF,TGTGCCAGCAGTGACTACACAGGGTTCTCTGGAAACACCATATATTTT
NA,TRBJ1-4,NA,TRBV7-9,CASSLSSANEKLFF,TGTGCCAGCAGCTTAAGCTCGGCTAATGAAAAACTGTTTTTT
NA,TRBJ1-2,NA,TRBV5-1,CASSPQQNYGYTF,TGCGCCAGCAGCCCGCAACAGAACTATGGCTACACCTTC
NA,TRBJ2-5,NA,TRBV27,CASSRPGLQETQYF,TGTGCCAGCAGTCGTCCGGGACTCCAAGAGACCCAGTACTTC
NA,TRBJ1-1,TRBD1,TRBV3-1/TRBV3-2,CASSARQGSFSNTEAFF,TGTGCCAGCAGCGCCCGACAGGGTTCCTTTTCGAACACTGAAGCTTTCTTT
NA,TRBJ2-1,TRBD2,TRBV5-4,CASSPPGLAEFEQFF,TGTGCCAGCAGCCCGCCCGGACTAGCAGAATTTGAGCAGTTCTTC
NA,TRBJ1-2,TRBD1,TRBV30,CAWSLGPIGTETF,TGTGCCTGGAGTCTTGGACCGATAGGGACAGAAACCTTC
NA,TRBJ1-4,NA,TRBV12-3/TRBV12-4,CASSRGTRRKLFF,TGTGCCAGCAGCCGCGGGACGAGGAGAAAACTGTTTTTT
many,TRBJ2-3,NA,TRBV4-1,CASSQDPGTQYF,TGCGCCAGCAGCCAAGATCCGGGTACGCAGTATTTT
NA,TRBJ1-1,NA,TRBV6-5,CASSYDDRNTEAFF,TGTGCCAGCAGTTACGACGACAGGAACACTGAAGCTTTCTTT
NA,TRBJ2-1,TRBD2,TRBV28,CASRSGGSSYNEQFF,TGTGCCAGCAGGTCGGGCGGGAGTTCCTACAATGAGCAGTTCTTC
NA,TRBJ2-1,NA,TRBV3-1/TRBV3-2,CASSQRGLYNEQFF,TGTGCCAGCAGCCAAAGGGGTCTCTACAATGAGCAGTTCTTC
NA,TRBJ2-7,NA,TRBV6-5,CATREDANTGREQYF,TGTGCCACCAGGGAGGACGCGAACACCGGGCGAGAGCAGTACTTC